This TCR beta chain is drawn from a study of shared clonotypes between healthy human individuals. Study findings and constraints: The study found lower generation probabilities in non-shared clonotypes than in those shared by all four donors.

V trimming: 6 bases; J trimming: 4 bases; junction bases outside the gene matches: 1. CDR3 length: 12 residues. Germline values: CDR1 MNHEY, CDR2 SVGAGI. Memory CD4+ cells were the fraction left after CD45RA+ naive selection. Running of the assay took place at deep level. Clones were read by immunoSEQ multiplex PCR, and TCRdb kept only the in-frame ones, dropping some. Of hundreds of thousands of clones listed, 97% are singletons. This clone was counted only a few times. Its antigen is currently unknown. This rearrangement joins TRBV6-5 to TRBJ1-2, with 8 bases lining up with TRBD1. The sequenced material came from naive CD4+ T cells sorted from blood. Documented subset: CD45RA+ positively selected. This receptor was obtained from a woman aged 25 to 39 in good health. The CDR3 nucleotides read TGTGCCAGCAGGGACAGGGTCTATGGCTACACCTTC. Protein: CASRDRVYGYTF.